Listed below are T cell receptor beta chains from one sample, sequenced in a study of blood T cell repertoires in COVID-19. Sequencing was performed with immunoSEQ multiplex PCR; in TCRdb, only in-frame clones are kept and a portion is missing. The sample includes about 270,000 clones, around 89% of them seen just once. Sequencing was performed on PBMCs or T cells enriched from blood (not recorded which). These receptors were taken from a woman aged 50 to 65 who had recovered from COVID-19. Both conserved end residues are part of each CDR3. Fields, in order: V gene, D gene, clone size, J gene, CDR3 protein, CDR3 DNA. D genes are given only for firm matches. The size entry is marked missing in some rows and otherwise reads once, few, many or a size class.

>TRBV29-1|-|-|TRBJ2-3
CSVNPSGSTDTQYF
TGCAGCGTTAACCCTAGTGGGAGCACAGATACGCAGTATTTT
>TRBV3-1/TRBV3-2|TRBD1|-|TRBJ1-3
CASSLRDRFGNTIYF
TGTGCCAGCAGCCTTAGGGACAGATTTGGAAACACCATATATTTT
>TRBV5-5|TRBD1|-|TRBJ2-7
CASSLAGQGYEQYF
TGTGCCAGCAGCTTGGCGGGACAGGGCTACGAGCAGTACTTC
>TRBV28|-|-|TRBJ2-7
CASSLRHRGTYEQYF
TGTGCCAGCAGTTTAAGACATCGCGGGACCTACGAGCAGTACTTC
>TRBV12-3/TRBV12-4|-|-|TRBJ1-1
CASTRGDTEAFF
TGTGCCAGCACTCGGGGGGACACTGAAGCTTTCTTT
>TRBV27|-|once|TRBJ1-1
CASSSYSGLGTEAFF
TGTGCCAGCAGTTCTTATTCAGGGCTGGGCACTGAAGCTTTCTTT
>TRBV28|-|once|TRBJ2-1
CASSGVERYNEQFF
TGTGCCTCGTCGGGGGTCGAGAGGTACAATGAGCAGTTCTTC
>TRBV19|-|-|TRBJ1-1
CAILNTEAFF
TGTGCCATACTTAACACTGAAGCTTTCTTT
>TRBV12-3/TRBV12-4|-|-|TRBJ2-7
CASSFSGVDEQYF
TGTGCCAGCAGTTTTTCGGGGGTCGACGAGCAGTACTTC
>TRBV27|-|-|TRBJ1-1
CASSLLGGTEAFF
TGTGCCAGCAGTTTGTTGGGGGGAACTGAAGCTTTCTTT